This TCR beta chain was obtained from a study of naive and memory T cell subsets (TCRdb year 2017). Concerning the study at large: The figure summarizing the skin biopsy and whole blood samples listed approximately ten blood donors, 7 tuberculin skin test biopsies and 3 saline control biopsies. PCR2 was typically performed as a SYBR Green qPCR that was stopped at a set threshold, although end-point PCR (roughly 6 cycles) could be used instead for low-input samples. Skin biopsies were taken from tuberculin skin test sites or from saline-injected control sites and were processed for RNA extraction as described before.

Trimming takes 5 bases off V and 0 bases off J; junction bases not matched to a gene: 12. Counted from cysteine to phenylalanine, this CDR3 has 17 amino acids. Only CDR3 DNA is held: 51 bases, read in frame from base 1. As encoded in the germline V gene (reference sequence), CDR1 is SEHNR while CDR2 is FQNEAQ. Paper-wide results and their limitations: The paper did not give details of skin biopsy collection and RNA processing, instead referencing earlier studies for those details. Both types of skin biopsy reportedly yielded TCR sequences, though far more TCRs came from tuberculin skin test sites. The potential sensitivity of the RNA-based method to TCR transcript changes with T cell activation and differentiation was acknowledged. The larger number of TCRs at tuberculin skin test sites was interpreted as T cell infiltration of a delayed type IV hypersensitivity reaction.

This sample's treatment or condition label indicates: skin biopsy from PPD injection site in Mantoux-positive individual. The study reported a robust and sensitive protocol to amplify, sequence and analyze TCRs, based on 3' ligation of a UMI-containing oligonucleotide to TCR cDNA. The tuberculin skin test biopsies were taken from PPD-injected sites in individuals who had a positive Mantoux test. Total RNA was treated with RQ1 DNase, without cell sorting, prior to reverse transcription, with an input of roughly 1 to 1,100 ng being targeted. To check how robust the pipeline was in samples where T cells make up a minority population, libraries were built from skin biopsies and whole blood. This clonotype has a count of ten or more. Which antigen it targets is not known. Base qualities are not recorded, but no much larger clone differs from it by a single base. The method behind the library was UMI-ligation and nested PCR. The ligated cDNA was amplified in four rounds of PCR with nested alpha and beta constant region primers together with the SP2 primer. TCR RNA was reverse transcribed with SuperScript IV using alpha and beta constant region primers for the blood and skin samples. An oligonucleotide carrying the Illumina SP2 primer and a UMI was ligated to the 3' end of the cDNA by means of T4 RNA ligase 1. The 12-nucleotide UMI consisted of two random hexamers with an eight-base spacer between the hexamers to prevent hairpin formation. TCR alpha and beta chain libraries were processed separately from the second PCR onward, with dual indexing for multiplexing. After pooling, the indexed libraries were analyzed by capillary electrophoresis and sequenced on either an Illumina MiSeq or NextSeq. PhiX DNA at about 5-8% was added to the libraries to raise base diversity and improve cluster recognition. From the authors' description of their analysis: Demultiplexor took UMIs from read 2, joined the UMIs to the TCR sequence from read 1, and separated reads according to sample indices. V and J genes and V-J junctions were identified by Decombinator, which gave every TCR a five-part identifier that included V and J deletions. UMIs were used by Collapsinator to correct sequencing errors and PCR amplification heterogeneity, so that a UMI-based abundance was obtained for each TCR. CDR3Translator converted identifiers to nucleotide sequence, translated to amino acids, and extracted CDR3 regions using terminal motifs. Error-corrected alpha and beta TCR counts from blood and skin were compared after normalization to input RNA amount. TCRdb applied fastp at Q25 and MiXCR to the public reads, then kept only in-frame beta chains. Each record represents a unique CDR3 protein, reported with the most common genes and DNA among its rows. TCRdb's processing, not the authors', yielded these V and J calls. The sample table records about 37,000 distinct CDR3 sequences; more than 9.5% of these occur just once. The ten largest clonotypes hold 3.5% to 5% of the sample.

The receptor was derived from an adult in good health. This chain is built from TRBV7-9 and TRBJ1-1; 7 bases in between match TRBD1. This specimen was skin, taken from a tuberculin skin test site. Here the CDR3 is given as CASSRRGTVGLNTEAFF. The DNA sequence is TGTGCCAGCAGCCGCAGGGGGACAGTGGGATTGAACACTGAAGCTTTCTTT.